The following is a TCR beta chain sequence with its context. The antigen remains undetermined. CDR3 length: 16 residues. Participants living with HIV all received treatment in the United States. At the survey level, the v3.0 immunoSEQ assay was run. Researchers set sequencing to target roughly 40,000-50,000 T-cell genomes per sample. TCRdb's table, derived via immunoSEQ multiplex PCR, lists solely in-frame clones and lacks some. The data contain some 20,000 clones, about 89% of them singletons. These data originate in a study of long-term antiretroviral therapy in people with HIV. Regarding the study as a whole: No data were available on ART adherence, viral resistance or therapy changes. Clones that had undergone expansion before ART dominated the repertoire at all time points.

This TCR was recovered from a man in his forties or fifties with HIV. Sequencing used unsorted PBMCs, obtained 0.5 years after starting antiretroviral therapy. The chain recombines TRBV1 with TRBJ2-1; the table's D call TRBD2 went unverified against the DNA. TRBV1 is noted as a pseudogene. The CDR3 DNA is TGCACCAGCAGCCTTCCCCCCGGGACTAGTTACAATGAGCAGTTCTTC. This codes for CTSSLPPGTSYNEQFF.